The text below deals with one T cell receptor beta chain. The clone's antigen remains unknown. No base quality values were provided; no much bigger clone lies one nucleotide off. This entry comes from a study of OX40 agonist ivuxolimab in advanced cancers. General notes on the study: Ivuxolimab was an agonistic, fully human IgG2 monoclonal antibody directed against OX40 (CD134), a costimulatory receptor. Partial responses occurred in three dose-escalation patients, of whom one had hepatocellular carcinoma and two had cutaneous melanoma. Prior anti-PD-1, anti-PD-L1 or anti-CTLA-4 therapy was permitted, and checkpoint inhibitors had been received by about 37% of dose-escalation patients. The purpose of peripheral TCRbeta sequencing was to test whether ivuxolimab changed TCR sequence diversity and led to clonal T-cell expansion. Of the roughly 51 dose-escalation patients, hepatocellular carcinoma was present in about 20, melanoma in approximately 15, renal cell carcinoma in 9 and head and neck cancer in 9. A male proportion of around 81% and a mean age of roughly 55 years, ranging from about 23 to 79, were recorded for the dose-escalation cohort. Intravenous ivuxolimab was administered to patients every 2 weeks at six dose levels: 0.01, 0.1, 0.3, 1.5, 3 and 10 mg/kg. The paper covers the monotherapy dose-escalation part of the phase I ivuxolimab trial, which included N of about 56 patients. Overall study results and their limits: Which antigens the clonally expanded peripheral T cells were specific for was not determined. Clonal expansion of both CD4+ and CD8+ blood T cells was observed from baseline to week 6 at doses 0.1 to 3.0 mg/kg. After ivuxolimab, more expanded clones were found on average in CD8+ T cells than in CD4+ T cells. Low levels of normalized T-cell clonal expansion were also seen in some patients who did not respond. In the 0.1-3.0 mg/kg groups, partial responders were among the patients with the lowest normalized peripheral clonal expansion, particularly in CD8+ T cells.

Genomic DNA was isolated from the sorted cells so that the TCRbeta CDR3 region could be sequenced. TCRbeta CDR3 regions were sequenced using the immunoSEQ Assay. TCRdb obtained this table from immuneACCESS and retained in-frame rearrangements with V and J assigned. These tables miss some clones; where compared with another copy, unresolved V genes account for less than half of the shortfall, and the remainder is unexplained. The sample table holds tens of thousands of clones, of which more than 85% were seen once. Approximately 22% of the sample comes from the top ten. The V and J ends are trimmed by 2 bases and 6 bases, leaving 17 bases between them. CDR1 and CDR2 are drawn from the germline V gene (reference sequence): WNHNN, SYGVQD. The CDR3 runs 16 amino acids, cysteine and phenylalanine included. Only the CDR3 DNA stays, 48 bases, in frame from base 1. The trial excluded patients who had a history of autoimmune disease or who were on systemic immunosuppression. Peripheral blood for TCR sequencing was collected from all dose cohorts at baseline, on cycle 4 day 1, and on cycle 7 day 1. Samples were obtained from an open-label, multicenter, first-in-human phase I dose-escalation trial of ivuxolimab. Adults with locally advanced or metastatic melanoma, renal cell carcinoma, hepatocellular carcinoma or head and neck squamous cell carcinoma were enrolled in the trial. CD4+ and CD8+ T cells were sorted separately from peripheral blood before TCR sequencing.

The sequence was obtained from an adult with an advanced solid tumor such as melanoma, head and neck, liver or kidney cancer. The chain couples TRBV10-1 to TRBJ1-5; TRBD1 is a weak D gene call, 6 bases matching. This sample comprised CD4+ or CD8+ T cells sorted from blood, obtained in a trial of the OX40 agonist ivuxolimab. Here is the DNA: TGCGCCAGCAGTGAGAGGGGGGGGGCGAGTATTCAGCCCCAGCATTTT. It translates as CASSERGGASIQPQHF.